These 18 T cell receptor beta chains were sequenced from one sample in a study of T cell responses to AZD1222 COVID-19 vaccine. Repertoires were generated with immunoSEQ multiplex PCR, while TCRdb's copy carries only in-frame clones and drops some. The sample holds about 140,000 clones; about 90% are singletons and the top ten take approximately 3%. The input for sequencing was peripheral blood, taken on day 0 of AZD1222 vaccination. These receptors were obtained from an adult in good health.

The chain uses TRBV5-1 and TRBJ2-3, with D possibly being TRBD1 or TRBD2 (6 bases each). CDR1 SGHRS and CDR2 YFSETQ come from the germline V gene. The germline V and J ends were trimmed by 4 bases and 6 bases, with 21 bases remaining between them. This CDR3 region has 16 residues. The CDR3 reads CASSVRSGATPDTQYF. The CDR3, as DNA: TGCGCCAGCAGCGTCAGGTCGGGGGCGACTCCGGATACGCAGTATTTT.

The J gene is TRBJ2-2, the V gene TRBV5-5, with a possible D match to TRBD2 (5 bases). Germline V gene lookup returns CDR1 SGHKS and CDR2 YYEKEE (reference sequence). Trimming pared 0 bases from V and 2 bases from J, leaving 8 bases between. This CDR3 contains 15 residues. The CDR3 is CASSLGTPNTGELFF. The CDR3 DNA reads TGTGCCAGCAGCTTGGGGACTCCAAACACCGGGGAGCTGTTTTTT.

V usage is TRBV5-1 and J usage is TRBJ2-4, with TRBD1 matching over 7 bases. The CDR3 is 19 residues long. Germline V gene lookup returns CDR1 SGHRS and CDR2 YFSETQ. J lost 5 bases, V lost 4 bases, and 21 bases had no gene match. The CDR3 loop is CASSPSGWRQGVLENIQYF. CDR3 nucleotide sequence: TGCGCCAGCAGCCCATCGGGTTGGAGACAGGGCGTATTGGAAAACATTCAGTACTTC.

The chain has TRBV7-3 and TRBJ2-3, with TRBD2 matching over 7 bases. V dropped 2 bases and J dropped 0; count of bases not matched to a gene: 2. From germline, CDR1 is SGHTA and CDR2 FQGTGA. The CDR3 extends over 15 amino acids. CDR3 protein: CASSLLAVSTDTQYF. CDR3 sequence (DNA): TGTGCCAGCAGCTTACTAGCGGTGAGCACAGATACGCAGTATTTT.

This chain joins TRBV7-2 and TRBJ2-7, with a tentative D call TRBD1 (6 bases). This CDR3 spans 12 amino acids. Between the trimmed V and J ends, which lost 5 bases and 3 bases, there was a span of 8 bases. The germline V gene has CDR1 SGHTA and CDR2 FQGNSA. The CDR3 nucleotides read TGTGCCAGCAGCGTGACAGGCTACGAGCAGTACTTC. This gives the protein CASSVTGYEQYF.

This clone was recorded a few times. The rearrangement uses TRBV6-2 or TRBV6-3 and TRBJ2-3, with D possibly matching TRBD1 (6 bases). Germline V lookup: CDR1 MNHEY, CDR2 SVGEGT. This CDR3 is 14 amino acids long. V gave up 0 bases and J gave up 10 bases, with 14 bases separating them. The CDR3 DNA is TGTGCCAGCAGTTACTCCTCGGGACAAAGTGCGCAGTATTTT. Translating it yields CASSYSSGQSAQYF.

This clone was counted once. The chain has TRBV28 and TRBJ2-3; D might be TRBD1 (5 bases). The CDR3 is 14 amino acids. V lost 3 bases to trimming and J lost 5 bases, with 12 bases between them. Per the germline V gene, CDR1 is MDHEN and CDR2 is SYDVKM. As DNA, the CDR3 is TGTGCCAGCAGTTTTTCAGGGTTGGAAGATACGCAGTATTTT. Translating gives CASSFSGLEDTQYF.

On this clone: At the DNA level, this CDR3 is encoded by other sequences in the same sample as well. The chain couples TRBV7-3 to TRBJ1-1, with D possibly being TRBD1 (5 bases). V gave up 5 bases and J gave up 4 bases, with 11 bases separating them. The germline V gene has CDR1 SGHTA and CDR2 FQGTGA. The CDR3 runs 13 residues. The CDR3 region is CASSVDSRTEAFF. CDR3 in DNA: TGTGCCAGCAGCGTTGACAGTCGCACTGAAGCTTTCTTT.

The rearrangement links TRBV7-6 to TRBJ2-7, with TRBD2 identical over 10 bases. This CDR3 contains 18 residues. V was clipped by 0 bases and J by 0 bases; unmatched bases: 8. Germline V gives CDR1 SGHVS, CDR2 FNYEAQ. CDR3 amino acids: CASSLASPLAGASYEQYF. The CDR3 bases are TGTGCCAGCAGCTTAGCATCCCCTCTAGCGGGGGCCTCCTACGAGCAGTACTTC.

This clone turned up a few times. The rearrangement links TRBV4-3 to TRBJ2-2; D might be TRBD2 (6 bases). The ends were cut back, 4 bases at V and 3 bases at J, with 15 bases in the middle. The CDR3 contains 16 residues. CDR1 is LGHNA, CDR2 YSLEER, per germline. The CDR3 here is CASSPWGGTDTGELFF. The CDR3 DNA reads TGCGCCAGCAGCCCCTGGGGCGGGACGGACACCGGGGAGCTGTTTTTT.

The chain uses TRBV28 and TRBJ1-1; unclear D gene. The V gene lost 5 bases and the J gene lost 2 bases, with 12 bases spanning the gap. There are 14 residues in the CDR3. Germline values: CDR1 MDHEN, CDR2 SYDVKM. CDR3 nucleotide sequence: TGTGCCAGCAGTCCATGGACGGAAAACACTGAAGCTTTCTTT. Translated, it gives CASSPWTENTEAFF.

V and J are TRBV7-9 and TRBJ2-7; TRBD1 agrees at 10 bases. Germline V gene lookup returns CDR1 SEHNR and CDR2 FQNEAQ (reference sequence). CDR3 length: 16 residues. V shed 5 bases, J shed 0 bases, and the junction held 7 bases outside the gene matches. The CDR3 DNA sequence: TGTGCCAGCAGCACCCGACAGGGGGCGGGCTCCTACGAGCAGTACTTC. Its protein product is CASSTRQGAGSYEQYF.

J is TRBJ2-5 and V is TRBV18; 7 bases align to TRBD2. The J segment lost 3 bases and the V segment lost 2 bases, leaving 3 bases of the junction unmatched. Per germline, CDR1 KGHSH and CDR2 LQKENI. This CDR3 has 14 amino acids. The CDR3 region is CASSPRLAEETQYF. The DNA of the CDR3 is TGTGCCAGCTCACCAAGGCTAGCGGAAGAGACCCAGTACTTC.

This sequence joins TRBV21-1 and TRBJ2-1; TRBD1, the table's D call, was not compared with the DNA. TRBV21-1 constitutes a pseudogene. This CDR3 comprises 15 residues. The CDR3 protein is CANPSGDRVYNEQFF. In DNA, the CDR3 is TGTGCCAACCCCTCTGGGGACAGGGTTTACAATGAGCAGTTCTTC.

The chain joins TRBV11-2 to TRBJ2-7; TRBD1 matches 11 bases. CDR1 is SGHAT and CDR2 is FQNNGV in the germline V gene. The CDR3 runs to 17 residues. With 1 base clipped from V and 0 bases from J, the junction kept 5 bases outside the gene matches. The CDR3 sequence: CASSLGTGGVHSYEQYF. CDR3 sequence (DNA): TGTGCCAGCAGCTTAGGGACAGGGGGCGTTCACTCCTACGAGCAGTACTTC. Based on the CDR3 plus reference TRBV11-2 and TRBJ2-7, the full variable domain is EAGVAQSPRYKIIEKRQSVAFWCNPISGHATLYWYQQILGQGPKLLIQFQNNGVVDDSQLPKDRFSAERLKGVDSTLKIQPAKLEDSAVYLCASSLGTGGVHSYEQYFGPGTRLTVT.

The gene calls are TRBV7-6 and TRBJ2-2; 8 positions agree with TRBD1. Germline V gives CDR1 SGHVS, CDR2 FNYEAQ. J lost 3 bases, V lost 5 bases, and 8 bases had no gene match. The CDR3 has 16 amino acids. CDR3 amino acids: CASSRWTGPDTGELFF. The DNA of the CDR3 is TGTGCCAGCAGCCGCTGGACAGGGCCGGACACCGGGGAGCTGTTTTTT.

The CDR3 is CAWTGRSNTEAFF. CDR3 nucleotide sequence: TGTGCCTGGACTGGGAGATCAAACACTGAAGCTTTCTTT. The V gene is TRBV30, the J gene TRBJ1-1, with D hard to call. The length of the CDR3 is 13 residues. The V end lost 4 bases, the J end lost 2 bases, and 11 bases lay between the germline ends. In germline, CDR1 is GTSNPN, CDR2 SVGIG (reference sequence).

In DNA, the CDR3 is TGTGCCACCAGTGAACCTGCCGGGACAGTCAGGGAGACCCAGTACTTC. Encoded protein: CATSEPAGTVRETQYF. This sequence joins TRBV24-1 and TRBJ2-5; 7 bases are a match to TRBD1. In germline, CDR1 is KGHDR, CDR2 SFDVKD. The CDR3 runs 16 residues. The V and J ends lost 4 bases and 5 bases, in that order; junction bases with no gene match: 12.